These T cell receptor beta chains were read from a single sample in a study of response to subunit inactivated influenza vaccine. MiXCR, run by TCRdb on the RT-PCR reads, gives a single entry per CDR3 protein. The repertoire holds almost 600,000 distinct CDR3 sequences, with around 15% as singletons. Sequencing used PBMCs from blood, obtained roughly 12 days after vaccination. These receptors were taken from a man aged 50-59 years who received an inactivated influenza vaccine. The CDR3 runs from the conserved cysteine through the conserved F or W. The D gene is left open where the match is weak. Size tells how often a clone was seen (once, few, many) or the class of an expanded clone, and some rows leave it out.

V gene,clone size,J gene,D gene,CDR3 DNA,CDR3 protein
TRBV7-2,.,TRBJ2-7,.,TGTGCCAGCAGCCCCTGGTGGGGGGCCGACGAGCAGTACTTC,CASSPWWGADEQYF
TRBV5-1,many,TRBJ2-3,.,TGCGCCAGCAGCTTGGCTTCCCCAGATACGCAGTATTTT,CASSLASPDTQYF
TRBV10-3,.,TRBJ2-7,TRBD1,TGTGCCATCAGTACGGAGCAGGGGGCCTACGAGCAGTACTTC,CAISTEQGAYEQYF
TRBV20-1,.,TRBJ2-6,TRBD2,TGCAGTGCTAGCGGTTTCGCCAGGGAGGGTTCTGGGGCCAACGTCCTGACTTTC,CSASGFAREGSGANVLTF
TRBV7-8,.,TRBJ2-5,TRBD2,TGTGCCAGCAGCTTGACTAGCGGGGGGGCTAAAGAGACCCAGTACTTC,CASSLTSGGAKETQYF
TRBV29-1,few,TRBJ2-7,TRBD2,TGCAGCGTTGAAGATCACCAGACTAGCGGGAGCTCCTACGAGCAGTACTTC,CSVEDHQTSGSSYEQYF
TRBV12-3/TRBV12-4,.,TRBJ2-3,TRBD2,TGTGCCAGCAGCGGACTAGCGGGGACGGCACGGGATACGCAGTATTTT,CASSGLAGTARDTQYF
TRBV29-1,few,TRBJ2-3,.,TGCAGCGTTGACATGGGGCAGGGAGGACGCAATACGCAGTATTTT,CSVDMGQGGRNTQYF
TRBV25-1,.,TRBJ2-3,.,TGTGCCAGCAGTGAGACGAACAGGTTGACAGATACGCAGTATTTT,CASSETNRLTDTQYF
TRBV6-2/TRBV6-3,.,TRBJ2-1,TRBD2,TGTGCCAGCAGTTACCTTGCTAGCGGGAGCAATGAGCAGTTCTTC,CASSYLASGSNEQFF
TRBV4-3,many,TRBJ1-2,TRBD1,TGCGCCAGCAGCCAAGATACGCCCGGACAGGGGACCTATGGCTACACCTTC,CASSQDTPGQGTYGYTF
TRBV27,.,TRBJ2-1,.,TGTGCCAGCAGTTTTGGGGGGACCATGAGGCAGTTCTTC,CASSFGGTMRQFF
TRBV10-3,few,TRBJ2-1,TRBD1,TGTGCCATCAGTGTAATTCCGGGACAGGGGAATAATGAGCAGTTCTTC,CAISVIPGQGNNEQFF
TRBV10-1,many,TRBJ1-1,TRBD1,TGCGCCAGCAGAGGACAGGGTGGTACTGAAGCTTTCTTT,CASRGQGGTEAFF
TRBV5-1,.,TRBJ1-2,.,TGCGCCAGCAGCTTGGCCTTACAGGACAAAGGCTACACCTTC,CASSLALQDKGYTF
TRBV3-1,.,TRBJ2-1,.,TGTGCCAGCAGCCAAGAAGCTAGTCGCAATGAGCAGTTCTTC,CASSQEASRNEQFF
TRBV15,many,TRBJ1-5,TRBD1,TGTGCCACCAGCACTCAGACAGGGGGAATGCAGCCCCAGCATTTT,CATSTQTGGMQPQHF
TRBV20-1,.,TRBJ2-3,.,TGCAGTGCTAGTCGACACCTTCTAGGGTCAGATACGCAGTATTTT,CSASRHLLGSDTQYF
TRBV10-3,many,TRBJ2-3,.,TGTGCCATCAGTGATACACGGGGCACAGATACGCAGTATTTT,CAISDTRGTDTQYF
TRBV6-2/TRBV6-3,.,TRBJ2-3,TRBD2,TGTGCCAGCAAAAAAGCGGGGGGGGGCACAGATACGCAGTATTTT,CASKKAGGGTDTQYF
TRBV7-2,.,TRBJ2-7,.,TGTGCCAGCAGCCCTATAACCTACGAGCAGTACTTC,CASSPITYEQYF
TRBV28,many,TRBJ2-7,.,TGTGCCACCGCACAGGGACGGAGCTACGAGCAGTACTTC,CATAQGRSYEQYF
TRBV27,few,TRBJ1-2,.,TGTGCCAGCAGTCCGTGGACGGGCTATGGCTACACCTTC,CASSPWTGYGYTF
TRBV6-6,many,TRBJ1-1,TRBD1,TGTGCCAGCAGTCCCAGCAGGGGGGGAGCTTTCTTT,CASSPSRGGAFF
TRBV7-7,few,TRBJ2-1,TRBD1,TGTGCTAGCAGCCCTGACAGGGGGCGGGGTGAGCAGTTCTTC,CASSPDRGRGEQFF
TRBV12-3/TRBV12-4,.,TRBJ2-2,.,TGTGCCAGCAGTTTAGCGGACGCTAACACCGGGGAGCTGTTTTTT,CASSLADANTGELFF
TRBV7-2,.,TRBJ2-7,TRBD2,TGTGCCAGCAGCAGCGGGAGCGTTACCTACGAGCAGTACTTC,CASSSGSVTYEQYF
TRBV5-1,few,TRBJ2-7,TRBD1,TGCGCCAGCGGGGACAGGTTTCCCTACGAGCAGTACTTC,CASGDRFPYEQYF
TRBV7-2,.,TRBJ2-7,.,TGTGCCAGCAGCGCCGGGACATACGAGCAGTACTTC,CASSAGTYEQYF
TRBV4-3,.,TRBJ1-2,TRBD1,TGCGCCAGCAGCCAAGAGTTAGGGACAGTCTATGGCTACACCTTC,CASSQELGTVYGYTF
TRBV7-2,.,TRBJ2-7,.,TGTGCCAGCAGCTCGGGACTTCCACCCTCCGAGCAGTACTTC,CASSSGLPPSEQYF
TRBV7-9,many,TRBJ2-2,.,TGTGCCAGCAGCCCGACGGGATTTAACACCGGGGAGCTGTTTTTT,CASSPTGFNTGELFF
TRBV4-1,.,TRBJ2-1,.,TGCGCCAGCAGCCAAGGGGACGGTTACAATGAGCAGTTCTTC,CASSQGDGYNEQFF
TRBV20-1,.,TRBJ2-5,.,TGCAGTGCTAGAACCACCGGGACCTGGAAAGAGACCCAGTACTTC,CSARTTGTWKETQYF
TRBV7-9,few,TRBJ2-5,.,TGTGCCAGCAGCTATCACAAGGGCGCAGAGACCCAGTACTTC,CASSYHKGAETQYF
TRBV10-3,few,TRBJ2-5,TRBD2,TGTGCCATCAGTGAGACTAGCGGGGGGCAAGAGACCCAGTACTTC,CAISETSGGQETQYF
TRBV7-8,.,TRBJ2-3,TRBD2,TGTGCCAGCAGCCCCACGGGACTAAGCAACACAGATACGCAGTATTTT,CASSPTGLSNTDTQYF
TRBV12-3/TRBV12-4,few,TRBJ2-1,.,TGTGCCAGCACCTCCCCGGGGGGCCCCTACAATGAGCAGTTCTTC,CASTSPGGPYNEQFF
TRBV2,few,TRBJ2-3,TRBD2,TGTGCCAGCAGTGCTGTGGCTAGCGGGACGGGGAATACGCAGTATTTT,CASSAVASGTGNTQYF
TRBV4-2,few,TRBJ1-2,.,TGTGCCAGCAGCCAAGATCAGGGATCGCGGACTGACACCTTC,CASSQDQGSRTDTF
TRBV12-3/TRBV12-4,.,TRBJ1-1,.,TGTGCCAGCAGTTTATGGGGGATGAGGTCGACTGAAGCTTTCTTT,CASSLWGMRSTEAFF
TRBV6-2/TRBV6-3,few,TRBJ1-1,.,TGTGCCAGCAGGCCTGAAGTAGTGGACAAGGCTTTCTTT,CASRPEVVDKAFF
TRBV12-3/TRBV12-4,.,TRBJ2-1,.,TGTGCCAGCAGTTTTGGGGGCAACCATAAATACAATGAGCAGTTCTTC,CASSFGGNHKYNEQFF
TRBV10-2,.,TRBJ1-4,.,TGCGCCAGCAGTGAAGGCCGGACTAATGAAAAACTGTTTTTT,CASSEGRTNEKLFF
TRBV28,few,TRBJ1-6,TRBD1,TGTGCCAGCAGTTACAGGGGGCAAAGATCACCCCTCCACTTT,CASSYRGQRSPLHF
TRBV28,.,TRBJ2-7,.,TGTGCCAGCAGTAATCGGGGACCTCACGTCGGGCAGTACTTC,CASSNRGPHVGQYF
TRBV28,few,TRBJ2-7,.,TGTGCCAGCACCGACGGGGGCAGCGAGCAGTACTTC,CASTDGGSEQYF
TRBV4-3,.,TRBJ1-4,.,TGCGCCAGCAGCCAAACGGGAGCAACTAATGAAAAACTGTTTTTT,CASSQTGATNEKLFF
TRBV5-1,.,TRBJ2-2,.,TGCGCCAGCAGCCTACAGCCTGGAGCGAACACCGGGGAGCTGTTTTTT,CASSLQPGANTGELFF
TRBV7-9,few,TRBJ2-1,.,TGTGCCAGCATATTCTCGGCAGAGCAGTTCTTC,CASIFSAEQFF
TRBV12-3/TRBV12-4,many,TRBJ1-2,TRBD1,TGTGCCAGCAGAGGGGGCAGGGTAAATGGCTACACCTTC,CASRGGRVNGYTF
TRBV7-2,many,TRBJ2-1,TRBD2,TGTGCCAGCAGCTTAGGGGACTATAACAATGAGCAGTTCTTC,CASSLGDYNNEQFF
TRBV10-3,.,TRBJ1-5,.,TGTGCCATCAGTGAGACCGGAGCTACAGGGATTACGCCCCAGCATTTT,CAISETGATGITPQHF
TRBV18,few,TRBJ2-1,.,TGTGCCAGCTCACCACCACAGGCCAATGAGCAGTTCTTC,CASSPPQANEQFF
TRBV12-3/TRBV12-4,few,TRBJ1-6,.,TGTGCCAGCAGTTTTGACCTGGGGGCTGGTGGTTCACCCCTCCACTTT,CASSFDLGAGGSPLHF